The 30 T cell receptor beta chains below were found in one sample sequenced in a study of Ad26.COV2.S vaccination and SARS-CoV-2 variants. Treatment reported: approximately 18 received Ad26.COV2.S at low or high dose, single or two shots; about five received placebo; per-sample allocation not given. The investigators took samples on day 63 after the first vaccine or placebo injection. TCRdb's table, derived via immunoSEQ multiplex PCR, lists solely in-frame clones and lacks some. There are about 400,000 clones in the sample; 80% to 90% occur only once, and under 3.5% lies in the top ten. Sequencing was performed on peripheral blood, taken in a trial of Ad26.COV2.S vaccine versus placebo. These receptors were obtained from a person aged 18-60 years who received the Ad26.COV2.S COVID-19 vaccine or a placebo.

V is TRBV27 and J is TRBJ2-7; possibly TRBD1 or TRBD2 for D (6 bases each). Between the trimmed V and J ends, which lost 6 bases and 4 bases, there was a span of 13 bases. Germline assignment: CDR1 MNHEY and CDR2 SMNVEV (reference sequence). The CDR3 runs to 13 residues. CDR3 region: CASSPQGGYEQYF. The CDR3 bases are TGTGCCAGCAGCCCACAGGGAGGTTACGAGCAGTACTTC.

The chain is built from TRBV5-6 and TRBJ1-2; TRBD1 might be the D (5 bases). Trimming pared 4 bases from V and 7 bases from J, leaving 23 bases between. Germline CDR1 is SGHDT and CDR2 is YYEEEE. The CDR3 length is 16 residues. CDR3 coding DNA: TGTGCCAGCAGCATGTACCCGGGGCTAAGTGAAGGTGGCTACACCTTC. It translates to CASSMYPGLSEGGYTF.

A note on this clone: Other nucleotide sequences from this sample produce the same CDR3. V is TRBV6-6 and J is TRBJ1-5; D remains ambiguous. Germline V lookup: CDR1 MNHNY, CDR2 SVGAGI (reference sequence). V was shortened by 2 bases and J by 4 bases, with 3 bases between the two germline ends. The CDR3 sequence is 12 residues long. The CDR3 sequence: CASSYGNQPQHF. The DNA for the CDR3 is TGTGCCAGCAGTTACGGGAATCAGCCCCAGCATTTT.

In DNA form, the CDR3 reads TGCAGCGTGGACTCATATGGGGGGAACTATGGCTACACCTTC. This gives the protein CSVDSYGGNYGYTF. The rearrangement joins TRBV29-1 to TRBJ1-2, with D tentatively TRBD1 (5 bases). CDR1 and CDR2 (germline): SQVTM, ANQGSEA. With 6 bases removed from V and 2 bases from J, the gap between germline ends came to 16 bases. There are 14 residues in the CDR3.

V usage is TRBV3-1 (or the pseudogene TRBV3-2) and J usage is TRBJ2-3, with D hard to call. CDR1 is LGHDT, CDR2 YNNKEL, per germline (reference sequence). The CDR3 extends over 13 amino acids. The ends were cut back, 1 base at V and 9 bases at J, with 11 bases in the middle. CDR3 sequence: CASSQGASRTQYF. The CDR3 DNA reads TGTGCCAGCAGCCAAGGCGCCAGCCGGACGCAGTATTTT.

This chain links TRBV6-5 with TRBJ2-3; D is perhaps TRBD1 or TRBD2 (6 bases each). V shed 2 bases and J shed 5 bases, with 11 bases lying between them. The CDR3 has 14 residues. Looked up from germline, CDR1 is MNHEY and CDR2 is SVGAGI. CDR3 bases: TGTGCCAGCAGTTACAAGGGGGGCCGAGATACGCAGTATTTT. Its translation: CASSYKGGRDTQYF.

V gene TRBV14 combines with J gene TRBJ1-3; the D is unclear. The CDR3 runs 13 residues. V lost 7 bases to trimming and J lost 0 bases, with 7 bases between them. CDR1 is SGHDN and CDR2 is FVKESK in the germline V gene. This chain's CDR3 is CASMLLSGNTIYF. CDR3 DNA sequence: TGTGCCAGCATGCTCCTCTCTGGAAACACCATATATTTT.

The chain has TRBV4-3 and TRBJ2-2, with TRBD1 as a possible D gene (5 bases). Trimming shortened V by 0 bases and J by 3 bases, and 11 bases separated the two germline ends. The germline V gene has CDR1 LGHNA and CDR2 YSLEER. This CDR3 spans 16 amino acids. The CDR3 region is CASSQEAHRHTGELFF. The CDR3 DNA sequence: TGCGCCAGCAGCCAAGAGGCGCACAGGCACACCGGGGAGCTGTTTTTT.

This chain links TRBV7-2 with TRBJ2-2; D uncertain. The CDR3 has 15 residues. The germline gives CDR1 SGHTA, CDR2 FQGNSA. The ends were cut back, 2 bases at V and 2 bases at J, with 9 bases in the middle. The CDR3 DNA is TGTGCCAGCAGCTTAAGGCAGTTAAACACCGGGGAGCTGTTTTTT. It specifies CASSLRQLNTGELFF.

This rearrangement joins TRBV3-1 (or the pseudogene TRBV3-2) to TRBJ2-2; no reliable D call. The length of the CDR3 is 10 residues. Germline CDR1 reads LGHDT; CDR2 reads YNNKEL (reference sequence). V gave up 11 bases and J gave up 4 bases, with 5 bases separating them. This CDR3 reads CAVGTGELFF. The CDR3 DNA sequence: TGTGCCGTCGGCACCGGGGAGCTGTTTTTT.

V gene TRBV5-8 combines with J gene TRBJ2-1; perhaps D is TRBD1 or TRBD2 (6 bases each). The length of the CDR3 is 14 residues. The germline gives CDR1 SGHTS, CDR2 YDEGEE. The V end lost 2 bases, the J end lost 6 bases, and 12 bases lay between the germline ends. This CDR3 is CASSLTGRFNEQFF. The CDR3 DNA reads TGTGCCAGCAGCTTAACAGGGAGGTTCAATGAGCAGTTCTTC. The full variable domain, with the rest looked up from reference TRBV5-8 and TRBJ2-1, is EAGVTQSPTHLIKTRGQQATLRCSPISGHTSVYWYQQALGLGLQFLLWYDEGEERNRGNFPPRFSGRQFPNYSSELNVNALELEDSALYLCASSLTGRFNEQFFGPGTRLTVL.

The chain combines TRBV2 with TRBJ2-7; 10 nucleotides align to TRBD2. Germline lookup yields CDR1 SNHLY and CDR2 FYNNEI. Trimming took 6 bases from V and 6 from J; bases not matched to a gene: 11. The CDR3 sequence is 15 residues long. CDR3: CASSRWSGGAIEQYF. The CDR3 DNA reads TGTGCCAGCAGCAGGTGGAGCGGGGGGGCAATCGAGCAGTACTTC.

This chain links TRBV7-8 with TRBJ2-6; D is undetermined. CDR3 length equals 14 residues. V lost 3 bases to trimming and J lost 4 bases, with 7 bases between them. The germline V gene encodes CDR1 SGHVS and CDR2 FQNEAQ. CDR3 in DNA: TGTGCCAGCAGCTTTAGGGAAGGGGCCAACGTCCTGACTTTC. Residues: CASSFREGANVLTF.

V is TRBV6-6 and J is TRBJ1-6; TRBD1 matches 9 bases. The V and J ends lost 5 bases and 7 bases, in that order; junction bases with no gene match: 3. This CDR3 has 14 amino acids. CDR1 and CDR2 (germline): MNHNY, SVGAGI (reference sequence). In nucleotides, the CDR3 is TGTGCCAGCAGTGACGGACAGGGGAATTCACCCCTCCACTTT. Amino acid sequence: CASSDGQGNSPLHF.

The chain recombines TRBV4-1 with TRBJ1-1; 7 bases agree with TRBD1. This CDR3 spans 19 amino acids. The ends lost 0 bases at V and 3 bases at J; junction bases unmatched: 16. Germline CDR1 MGHRA, CDR2 YSYEKL. The chain's CDR3 is CASSQDKIMRGRRDTEAFF. CDR3 DNA: TGCGCCAGCAGCCAAGACAAGATAATGAGGGGGCGTAGGGACACTGAAGCTTTCTTT.

The chain has TRBV6-5 and TRBJ1-1; D not resolved. This CDR3 has 13 residues. V was clipped by 8 bases and J by 0 bases, with 10 bases between them. CDR1 is MNHEY, CDR2 SVGAGI, per germline. CDR3: CASAARMNTEAFF. The DNA for the CDR3 is TGTGCCAGCGCGGCCCGAATGAACACTGAAGCTTTCTTT.

This clone occurred a few times. This chain uses TRBV29-1 with TRBJ2-5; D is perhaps TRBD1 (6 bases). CDR1 SQVTM and CDR2 ANQGSEA come from the germline V gene. This CDR3 is 15 amino acids long. Trimming shortened V by 3 bases and J by 5 bases, and 19 bases separated the two germline ends. The CDR3 is CSVDEGDPGDETQYF. The CDR3 DNA is TGCAGCGTTGATGAGGGGGACCCCGGGGACGAGACCCAGTACTTC.

This clone was picked up one time. The chain carries TRBV5-1 and TRBJ2-3; the D gene is possibly TRBD2 (7 bases). This CDR3 comprises 16 residues. Trimming pared 0 bases from V and 2 bases from J, leaving 13 bases between. CDR1 is SGHRS, CDR2 YFSETQ, per germline. The CDR3 DNA sequence: TGCGCCAGCAGCTTGGGTGGCGGGGGCTACACAGATACGCAGTATTTT. Translating it yields CASSLGGGGYTDTQYF.

The rearrangement uses TRBV5-1 and TRBJ2-6; D ambiguous. This CDR3 comprises 15 residues. V was trimmed by 2 bases and J by 1 base, leaving 7 bases between them. Germline V gene lookup returns CDR1 SGHRS and CDR2 YFSETQ. CDR3 in DNA: TGCGCCAGCAGCTTAACCCGATCTGGGGCCAACGTCCTGACTTTC. It yields the protein CASSLTRSGANVLTF.

This chain joins TRBV9 and TRBJ1-3; no reliable D call. CDR1 is SGDLS, CDR2 YYNGEE, per germline. The ends were cut back, 3 bases at V and 0 bases at J, with 10 bases in the middle. The CDR3 has 15 residues. In DNA form, the CDR3 reads TGTGCCAGCAGCGAGGACGGAGGCTCTGGAAACACCATATATTTT. Protein: CASSEDGGSGNTIYF.

The chain links TRBV7-2 to TRBJ2-7; D is perhaps TRBD2 (7 bases). The V end was cut by 1 base, the J end by 3 bases, with 13 bases between. This CDR3 spans 15 amino acids. Germline assignment: CDR1 SGHTA and CDR2 FQGNSA. CDR3 loop: CASSLEGGGGYEQYF. DNA for the CDR3: TGTGCCAGCAGCTTAGAAGGGGGGGGTGGCTACGAGCAGTACTTC.

The chain carries TRBV5-6 and TRBJ1-2; tentatively, D is TRBD1 (6 bases). This CDR3 is 16 amino acids long. V gave up 0 bases and J gave up 8 bases, with 20 bases separating them. Germline loops: CDR1 SGHDT, CDR2 YYEEEE. This CDR3 reads CASSLAGASLTGGYTF. The CDR3 coding sequence is TGTGCCAGCAGCTTGGCGGGGGCCTCTCTCACCGGGGGCTACACCTTC. The variable domain in full, with the rest retrieved from reference TRBV5-6 and TRBJ1-2, is DAGVTQSPTHLIKTRGQQVTLRCSPKSGHDTVSWYQQALGQGPQFIFQYYEEEERQRGNFPDRFSGHQFPNYSSELNVNALLLGDSALYLCASSLAGASLTGGYTFGSGTRLTVV.

V usage is TRBV14 and J usage is TRBJ1-1; TRBD1 might be the D (6 bases). V lost 4 bases and J 0 bases, leaving 15 bases between the germline ends. Germline V gives CDR1 SGHDN, CDR2 FVKESK. The CDR3 extends over 16 amino acids. The CDR3 nucleotides read TGTGCCAGCAGCCCCCGGACAGTTTCAATGAACACTGAAGCTTTCTTT. This gives the protein CASSPRTVSMNTEAFF.

The chain combines TRBV5-4 with TRBJ1-4, with D possibly matching TRBD1 (6 bases). The germline CDR1 and CDR2 sequences are SGHNT and YYREEE (reference sequence). CDR3 length: 16 residues. V was trimmed by 0 bases and J by 2 bases, leaving 11 bases between them. CDR3 residues: CASSLGDRGTNEKLFF. DNA for the CDR3: TGTGCCAGCAGCTTGGGCGATAGGGGGACTAATGAAAAACTGTTTTTT.

V and J are TRBV27 and TRBJ2-7, with D perhaps given as TRBD1 or TRBD2 (5 bases each). Germline V gene lookup returns CDR1 MNHEY and CDR2 SMNVEV (reference sequence). V was clipped by 2 bases and J by 1 base, with 12 bases between them. The CDR3 loop spans 15 amino acids. CDR3 sequence reads: CASSLRGPLSYEQYF. DNA for the CDR3: TGTGCCAGCAGTTTAAGGGGACCCCTATCCTACGAGCAGTACTTC.

V usage is TRBV5-1 and J usage is TRBJ2-5, with D tentatively TRBD1 (5 bases). CDR1 is SGHRS and CDR2 is YFSETQ in the germline V gene. V was trimmed by 2 bases and J by 4 bases, leaving 9 bases between them. The CDR3 contains 13 residues. The CDR3 loop reads CASSLGVSETQYF. As DNA, the CDR3 is TGCGCCAGCAGCTTAGGGGTGTCAGAGACCCAGTACTTC. The whole variable domain, remainder taken from reference TRBV5-1 and TRBJ2-5, is KAGVTQTPRYLIKTRGQQVTLSCSPISGHRSVSWYQQTPGQGLQFLFEYFSETQRNKGNFPGRFSGRQFSNSRSEMNVSTLELGDSALYLCASSLGVSETQYFGPGTRLLVL.

J is TRBJ2-5 and V is TRBV4-3; TRBD2 agrees at 8 bases. This CDR3 has 15 residues. The J segment lost 5 bases and the V segment lost 1 base, leaving 6 bases of the junction unmatched. Germline lookup yields CDR1 LGHNA and CDR2 YSLEER. The DNA for the CDR3 is TGCGCCAGCAGCCAAGTGGTTCGGGGGGGCGAGACCCAGTACTTC. Translating gives CASSQVVRGGETQYF.

This clone was observed a single time. The chain combines TRBV2 with TRBJ2-5; 11 nucleotides align to TRBD2. This CDR3 contains 20 residues. The J segment lost 2 bases and the V segment lost 6 bases, leaving 20 bases of the junction unmatched. Germline values: CDR1 SNHLY, CDR2 FYNNEI. The CDR3 DNA follows: TGTGCCAGCAGGAAAAGACTGACTAGCGGGGTGGAGAGAGGGCAAGAGACCCAGTACTTC. It specifies CASRKRLTSGVERGQETQYF.

The chain recombines TRBV10-1 with TRBJ1-5; D call uncertain. CDR1 is WNHNN and CDR2 is SYGVQD in the germline V gene (reference sequence). V was pared by 2 bases and J by 4 bases, with 3 bases between. This CDR3 is built from 12 residues. The chain's CDR3 is CASSEGNQPQHF. CDR3 in DNA: TGCGCCAGCAGTGAGGGGAATCAGCCCCAGCATTTT.

The chain uses TRBV5-1 and TRBJ1-1, with D possibly being TRBD1 (5 bases). The CDR3 is 13 amino acids. CDR1 is SGHRS, CDR2 YFSETQ, per germline. With 7 bases removed from V and 1 base from J, the gap between germline ends came to 11 bases. This CDR3 is CASRQGSNTEAFF. In DNA, the CDR3 is TGCGCCAGCCGGCAGGGCTCGAACACTGAAGCTTTCTTT.